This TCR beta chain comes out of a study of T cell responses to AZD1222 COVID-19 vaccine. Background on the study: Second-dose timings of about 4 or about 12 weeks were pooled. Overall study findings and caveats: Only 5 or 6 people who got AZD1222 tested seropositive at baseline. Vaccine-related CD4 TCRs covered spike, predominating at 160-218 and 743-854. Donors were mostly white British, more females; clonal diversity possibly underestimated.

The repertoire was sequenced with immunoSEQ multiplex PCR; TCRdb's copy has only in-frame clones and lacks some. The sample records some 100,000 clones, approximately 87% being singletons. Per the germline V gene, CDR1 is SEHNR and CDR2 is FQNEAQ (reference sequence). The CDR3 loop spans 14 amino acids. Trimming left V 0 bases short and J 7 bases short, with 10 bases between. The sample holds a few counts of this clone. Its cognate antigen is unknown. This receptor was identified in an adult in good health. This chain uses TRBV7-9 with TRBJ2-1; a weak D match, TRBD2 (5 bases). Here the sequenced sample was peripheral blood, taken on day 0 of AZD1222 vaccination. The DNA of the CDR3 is TGTGCCAGCAGCTTAGCGGAAGCGGCTAATGAGCAGTTCTTC. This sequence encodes CASSLAEAANEQFF.